The clone carrying this T cell receptor beta chain was counted ten times or more. What it binds is unknown. These data belong to a study of CD8 T cells in ankylosing spondylitis. The V gene's germline CDR1 is SGHDN and CDR2 FVKESK. Trimming shortened V by 2 bases and J by 2 bases, and 6 bases separated the two germline ends. The CDR3 is 13 residues long. The study, taken as a whole, reports: Blood of patients with ankylosing spondylitis appeared to be characterized by a TCR beta motif of several highly homologous variants. Before this, some motif variants had been reported in reactive arthritis synovial fluid and blood. Matched ankylosing spondylitis synovial fluid reportedly contained a significantly enriched population of disease-linked clones. The disease-linked clones had a CD8+ phenotype and low blood frequencies.

Quantitative 5'-RACE with molecular barcodes generated TCR beta libraries. TCRdb itself ran the 5' RACE reads through MiXCR, one entry per CDR3 protein. Of about 540,000 distinct CDR3 sequences in the sample, roughly 13% are singletons; the top ten hold under 7.5%. The sample was blood, either unsorted or a sorted T cell fraction (not recorded which). This receptor was identified in a male donor with ankylosing spondylitis. V and J are TRBV14 and TRBJ1-2; D call uncertain. DNA for the CDR3: TGTGCCAGCAGCCAACAGGTGAACTATGGCTACACCTTC. Amino acids: CASSQQVNYGYTF.